The sequence of this T cell receptor (beta chain) was determined in a study of Graves' ophthalmopathy and Graves' hyperthyroidism. RNA transcripts provided the template for amplifying TCR beta CDR3 regions. The workflow started with a first-round RT-PCR run with HTBI primers and then moved on to a second-round multiplex PCR. A single record per CDR3 protein comes from TCRdb applying MiXCR to the multiplex PCR reads. The top ten hold roughly 45% of the sample, which has about 740,000 distinct CDR3 sequences, approximately 40% seen once. CDR3 size: 14 residues. Trimming stripped 4 bases from V and 7 bases from J, with 14 bases between. Germline assignment: CDR1 MGHDK and CDR2 SYGVNS.

Sequencing input: peripheral blood. The sequence came from an adult man with Graves' ophthalmopathy. The rearrangement uses TRBV25-1 and TRBJ1-5; weak D call: TRBD1 (6 bases). The CDR3 region has the DNA TGTGCCAGCAGTGGGGGGGCAGGGGTGCAGCCCCAGCATTTT. The encoded protein is CASSGGAGVQPQHF.